A single sample is the source of the 17 T cell receptor beta chains below, sequenced in a study of blood T cell repertoires in COVID-19. Libraries were prepared by immunoSEQ multiplex PCR; TCRdb keeps only in-frame clonotypes and omits some of them. The sample lists 250,000 to 400,000 clones, around 89% occurring once. The sequenced material came from peripheral blood. The receptors originated from a woman under 40 with COVID-19, enrolled during active disease.

As regards this clone: The junction shows a germline mismatch at one end, possibly a read error. V is TRBV24-1 and J is TRBJ2-1, with D possibly being TRBD1 (6 bases). Germline V lookup: CDR1 KGHDR, CDR2 SFDVKD. The CDR3 is 12 amino acids. For the CDR3, the DNA is TGTGCTACCAGTACAGGGTACAATGAGCAGTTCTTC. Translated, it gives CATSTGYNEQFF.

J is TRBJ1-1 and V is TRBV7-2, with D possibly TRBD1 on 6 matching bases. The CDR3 contains 14 residues. The V and J ends lost 2 bases and 4 bases respectively, with 11 bases between them. Germline assignment: CDR1 SGHTA and CDR2 FQGNSA. The CDR3 region has the DNA TGTGCCAGCAGCTTAAACAGGGACCCCACTGAAGCTTTCTTT. This codes for CASSLNRDPTEAFF. The full variable domain, completed using reference TRBV7-2 and TRBJ1-1, is GAGVSQSPSNKVTEKGKDVELRCDPISGHTALYWYRQSLGQGLEFLIYFQGNSAPDKSGLPSDRFSAERTGGSVSTLTIQRTQQEDSAVYLCASSLNRDPTEAFFGQGTRLTVV.

The V gene is TRBV28, the J gene TRBJ2-2; 8 nucleotides line up with TRBD1. Looked up from germline, CDR1 is MDHEN and CDR2 is SYDVKM. The CDR3 is 17 amino acids. The V and J ends lost 6 bases and 3 bases, in that order; junction bases with no gene match: 12. CDR3 sequence: CASSSPGQGTDTGELFF. The CDR3 nucleotides read TGTGCCAGCAGCTCACCCGGACAGGGAACAGACACCGGGGAGCTGTTTTTT.

This chain connects TRBV18 to TRBJ1-5, with 7 bases aligning to TRBD1. This CDR3 comprises 15 residues. CDR1 and CDR2 (germline): KGHSH, LQKENI. Trimming removed 3 bases from V and 5 bases from J; junction bases left unmatched: 7. The DNA of the CDR3 is TGTGCCAGCTCACCGAGCAGGGGGGAGGATCAGCCCCAGCATTTT. This encodes CASSPSRGEDQPQHF. Full variable domain (missing parts from reference TRBV18 and TRBJ1-5): NAGVMQNPRHLVRRRGQEARLRCSPMKGHSHVYWYRQLPEEGLKFMVYLQKENIIDESGMPKERFSAEFPKEGPSILRIQQVVRGDSAAYFCASSPSRGEDQPQHFGDGTRLSIL.

This clone was counted only a few times. The chain links TRBV9 to TRBJ1-1; 9 nucleotides align to TRBD1. The length of the CDR3 is 15 residues. Germline V gives CDR1 SGDLS, CDR2 YYNGEE. Losses at the gene ends were 3 bases for V and 3 bases for J; bases not matched to a gene: 6. The CDR3 protein is CASSGIRDRDTEAFF. The DNA of the CDR3 is TGTGCCAGCAGCGGGATACGGGACAGGGACACTGAAGCTTTCTTT.

The chain couples TRBV28 to TRBJ2-3, with 13 bases lining up with TRBD2. The ends lost 6 bases at V and 0 bases at J; junction bases unmatched: 12. This CDR3 contains 19 residues. Looked up from germline, CDR1 is MDHEN and CDR2 is SYDVKM. The DNA of the CDR3 is TGTGCCAGCAGCCAAGAAGGGACTAGCGGGGACGCTAGCACAGATACGCAGTATTTT. Translation: CASSQEGTSGDASTDTQYF.

In this sample, this clone turned up once. The gene calls are TRBV7-3 and TRBJ1-6; D gene uncertain. V lost 1 base, J lost 10 bases, and 14 bases lay in between. Germline V CDR1 and CDR2: SGHTA, FQGTGA. The CDR3 is 15 residues long. CDR3 amino acids: CASSLNAGSHSPLHF. As DNA, the CDR3 is TGTGCCAGCAGCTTAAACGCAGGATCTCACTCACCCCTCCACTTT.

The J gene is TRBJ1-2, the V gene TRBV4-1, with 9 nucleotides matching TRBD1. The CDR3 spans 14 residues. With V trimmed by 6 bases and J by 2 bases, 4 bases remained unmatched. The germline gives CDR1 MGHRA, CDR2 YSYEKL. Here the CDR3 DNA reads TGCGCCAGCAGTCCCGGACAGGGGAACTATGGCTACACCTTC. This gives the protein CASSPGQGNYGYTF.

The chain couples TRBV25-1 to TRBJ1-1; 10 bases are a match to TRBD1. Losses at the gene ends were 4 bases for V and 6 bases for J; bases not matched to a gene: 8. The germline CDR1 and CDR2 sequences are MGHDK and SYGVNS. The CDR3 sequence is 15 residues long. The CDR3, as DNA: TGTGCCAGCAGTGGGTGGGGGACAGGGGCTGCTGAAGCTTTCTTT. It yields the protein CASSGWGTGAAEAFF.

The chain joins TRBV5-4 to TRBJ1-2, with 10 bases fitting TRBD1. Germline trimming cut 5 bases from V and 2 bases from J; bases unmatched to any gene: 3. The CDR3 consists of 14 residues. CDR1 is SGHNT and CDR2 is YYREEE in the germline V gene (reference sequence). CDR3 in amino acids: CASRMTGGNYGYTF. DNA for the CDR3: TGTGCCAGCAGGATGACAGGGGGCAACTATGGCTACACCTTC.

The chain uses TRBV5-4 and TRBJ2-3; 11 positions match TRBD2. This CDR3 has 15 amino acids. V was pared by 3 bases and J by 5 bases, with 5 bases of the junction left unmatched. Per germline, CDR1 SGHNT and CDR2 YYREEE (reference sequence). CDR3 DNA sequence: TGTGCCAGCAGCTCTAGCGGGGGGCTGGTAGATACGCAGTATTTT. This sequence encodes CASSSSGGLVDTQYF.

The chain joins TRBV4-2 to TRBJ2-2, with D possibly being TRBD2 (5 bases). Germline loops: CDR1 LGHNA, CDR2 YNFKEQ. The CDR3 extends over 16 amino acids. V was trimmed by 0 bases and J by 0 bases, leaving 8 bases between them. The CDR3: CASSQDYGANTGELFF. CDR3 sequence (DNA): TGTGCCAGCAGCCAAGATTACGGGGCGAACACCGGGGAGCTGTTTTTT.

In DNA, the CDR3 is TGCGCCAGCAGCTTCACCTGGACAGATATGAACACTGAAGCTTTCTTT. Its translation is CASSFTWTDMNTEAFF. This rearrangement joins TRBV5-1 to TRBJ1-1; maybe TRBD1 (6 bases). This CDR3 region has 16 residues. Trimming pared 2 bases from V and 0 bases from J, leaving 14 bases between. Germline CDR1 is SGHRS and CDR2 is YFSETQ.

J is TRBJ1-2 and V is TRBV19, with D possibly being TRBD1 (6 bases). The germline V gene has CDR1 LNHDA and CDR2 SQIVND (reference sequence). With 6 bases removed from V and 7 bases from J, the gap between germline ends came to 18 bases. CDR3 length: 14 residues. CDR3 loop: CASRSPINRAGYTF. The CDR3, as DNA: TGTGCCAGTAGGTCCCCTATCAACAGGGCTGGCTACACCTTC. The full variable domain, completed using reference TRBV19 and TRBJ1-2, is DGGITQSPKYLFRKEGQNVTLSCEQNLNHDAMYWYRQDPGQGLRLIYYSQIVNDFQKGDIAEGYSVSREKKESFPLTVTSAQKNPTAFYLCASRSPINRAGYTFGSGTRLTVV.

The V and J genes are TRBV2 and TRBJ1-5, with 7 bases aligning to TRBD1. The length of the CDR3 is 16 residues. J was trimmed by 4 bases and V by 2 bases; bases with no gene match: 8. Germline V gene sequence: CDR1 SNHLY, CDR2 FYNNEI. The CDR3 DNA reads as TGTGCCAGCAGTGAAAGGGGGCACGAAAAGAATCAGCCCCAGCATTTT. This codes for CASSERGHEKNQPQHF.

This sequence joins TRBV2 and TRBJ1-2, with a weak D call TRBD1 (6 bases). CDR1 is SNHLY and CDR2 is FYNNEI in the germline V gene. This CDR3 is built from 13 residues. Trimming took 8 bases from V and 6 from J, leaving 16 bases between them. CDR3 coding DNA: TGTGCCAGCGCTGGACAGCCGTGGGATGGCTACACCTTC. It encodes CASAGQPWDGYTF.

This clone has just one count. The chain is built from TRBV28 and TRBJ1-5; possible D gene TRBD1, 5 bases. The V end lost 4 bases, the J end lost 11 bases, and 15 bases lay between the germline ends. The CDR3 is 13 residues long. Per germline, CDR1 MDHEN and CDR2 SYDVKM. The CDR3 bases are TGTGCCAGCAGTTACGAACTCAGGGTGGCCCAGCATTTT. Its protein product is CASSYELRVAQHF.